The T cell receptor beta chain described here comes from a study of technical replicates of blood from a few donors. Data came from immunoSEQ multiplex PCR; TCRdb stores just in-frame clones and leaves some out. Among around 78,000 clones listed, 94% were seen once. This CDR3 has 15 amino acids. Trimming cost V 2 bases and J 2 bases, with 13 bases left between them. CDR1 MDHEN and CDR2 SYDVKM come from the germline V gene. The material sequenced was T cells isolated from PBMCs. The sequence was obtained from a human donor in good health. The chain recombines TRBV28 with TRBJ2-7; no clear D gene. The DNA of the CDR3 is TGTGCCAGCAGTTTAGCTAGGATCTTGACCTACGAGCAGTACTTC. Residues: CASSLARILTYEQYF. Full variable domain (rest looked up from reference TRBV28 and TRBJ2-7): DVKVTQSSRYLVKRTGEKVFLECVQDMDHENMFWYRQDPGLGLRLIYFSYDVKMKEKGDIPEGYSVSREKKERFSLILESASTNQTSMYLCASSLARILTYEQYFGPGTRLTVT.